This TCR beta chain came from a study of cytomegalovirus exposure and HLA in healthy donors. Study-level results: Clonal expansion, a later analysis showed, was greater in HLA-associated TCR beta chains than in equally common others. In an earlier analysis, productive rearrangement rates for most beta V segments clustered near 87% or 30%. Rarity marked most TCR sequences, yet some public TCRs occurred in many donors.

Researchers ran the PCR with 60 Vbeta and 13 Jbeta primers. Using immunoSEQ multiplex PCR, the repertoire was profiled, and TCRdb retains in-frame clones only, with some absent. The data hold about 140,000 clones, with around 80% observed a single time. Only one count was recorded for this clone. Its antigen is not identified. Regarding donors, all were healthy bone marrow donors. Sequencing used PBMCs. The TCR originated in a man between 18 and 29 years old in good health and CMV-seropositive.

The CDR3 DNA sequence: TGTGCCAGCAGCCGCACTGGACAGGGAGGCACCTACGAGCAGTACTTC. The encoded protein is CASSRTGQGGTYEQYF. The genes are TRBV5-4 and TRBJ2-7; TRBD1 matches at 8 bases. With V trimmed by 4 bases and J by 2 bases, 11 bases remained unmatched. The length of the CDR3 is 16 residues. The germline V gene encodes CDR1 SGHNT and CDR2 YYREEE (reference sequence).